These 17 T cell receptor beta chains were all obtained from the same sample, sequenced in a study of spatial heterogeneity in lung cancer (dated by TCRdb to between 2019 and 2020). The time point label here, explained by the study, means: sample taken at primary tumor resection. The full study reports these points: A correlation was observed between the number of expanded intratumoral alpha and beta TCRs and the tumor nonsynonymous mutation count.

Library construction relied on 5' RACE. Reads for this sample came from a NextSeq 500. Starting from the raw public reads, TCRdb applied fastp trimming at Q25, assembled clones with MiXCR and retained in-frame beta chains. Identical CDR3 proteins give one entry, which carries the most common genes and DNA. The sample table contains about 9,800 distinct CDR3 sequences; only one count was recorded for roughly 50% of them. 28% of the sample comes from the top ten. Their target antigens are unknown. Sequencing was performed on lung tumor tissue, taken at surgery. These receptors all come from a female donor with early-stage non-small cell lung cancer.

J is TRBJ2-4 and V is TRBV20-1; TRBD1 matches 7 bases. This CDR3 comprises 14 residues. Germline assignment: CDR1 DFQATT and CDR2 SNEGSKA (reference sequence). After removal of 7 bases from V and 6 bases from J, the junction contained 12 bases not matched to a gene. Written as DNA, the CDR3 is TGCAGTGGCCGACCAGGGGGAGCGAGAAACATTCAGTACTTC. Translated: CSGRPGGARNIQYF.

This rearrangement joins TRBV7-9 to TRBJ2-5; the D is unclear. The CDR3 has 13 residues. Germline lookup yields CDR1 SEHNR and CDR2 FQNEAQ (reference sequence). Trimming pared 5 bases from V and 6 bases from J, leaving 13 bases between. For the CDR3, the DNA is TGTGCCAGCAGCCCTTGGTCCGTGAAGACCCAGTACTTC. Translation gives CASSPWSVKTQYF. The full variable domain, completed using reference TRBV7-9 and TRBJ2-5, is DTGVSQNPRHKITKRGQNVTFRCDPISEHNRLYWYRQTLGQGPEFLTYFQNEAQLEKSRLLSDRFSAERPKGSFSTLEIQRTEQGDSAMYLCASSPWSVKTQYFGPGTRLLVL.

CDR3 residues: CASSPIGGGESYEQYF. For the CDR3, the DNA is TGTGCCAGCAGCCCCATCGGCGGGGGGGAATCCTACGAGCAGTACTTC. The chain is built from TRBV7-2 and TRBJ2-7; 9 positions match TRBD2. Germline V CDR1 and CDR2: SGHTA, FQGNSA. Trimming at V came to 5 bases and at J to 1 base, leaving 9 bases not matched to a gene. CDR3 length: 16 amino acids.

J is TRBJ2-5 and V is TRBV18, with D tentatively TRBD1 (5 bases). The V end was cut by 3 bases, the J end by 5 bases, with 16 bases between. The length of the CDR3 is 15 residues. Germline CDR1 KGHSH, CDR2 LQKENI. CDR3 coding DNA: TGTGCCAGCTCACCCCGTCAGGGTCTGGGGGAGACCCAGTACTTC. Encoded protein: CASSPRQGLGETQYF.

A few counts support this clonotype. This chain joins TRBV7-2 and TRBJ2-1, with 7 positions matching TRBD2. The V gene's germline CDR1 is SGHTA and CDR2 FQGNSA. The trim removed 3 bases at V and 0 bases at J, leaving 2 bases unmatched. This CDR3 region has 15 residues. Here the CDR3 reads CASSLGGGSYNEQFF. In nucleotides, the CDR3 is TGTGCCAGCAGCTTGGGCGGGGGCTCCTACAATGAGCAGTTCTTC.

This chain uses TRBV6-5 with TRBJ1-6; weak D call: TRBD1 (6 bases). Germline CDR1 and CDR2: MNHEY and SVGAGI. The CDR3 runs to 13 residues. The ends were cut back, 6 bases at V and 7 bases at J, with 10 bases in the middle. The CDR3 DNA sequence: TGTGCCAGCAGGGACAGAGACAATTCACCCCTCCACTTT. It is translated as CASRDRDNSPLHF.

This chain links TRBV7-3 with TRBJ1-2, with D maybe TRBD1 (6 bases). V gave up 7 bases and J gave up 4 bases, with 22 bases separating them. The CDR3 is 16 amino acids. CDR1 is SGHTA, CDR2 FQGTGA, per germline. CDR3 region: CASNPRSQTGGYGYTF. The CDR3 region has the DNA TGTGCCAGCAATCCGCGCTCGCAGACAGGAGGCTATGGCTACACCTTC.

The CDR3 nucleotides are TGTGCCAGCAGCTTAGGAAACTCAGGGGGAGCCTACGAGCAGTACTTC. Translation gives CASSLGNSGGAYEQYF. V is TRBV7-9 and J is TRBJ2-7; TRBD1 aligns across 7 bases. The V gene end was trimmed by 1 base and the J gene end by 2 bases; junction bases not matched to a gene: 8. The germline V gene has CDR1 SEHNR and CDR2 FQNEAQ (reference sequence). The CDR3 has 16 residues.

This chain joins TRBV5-1 and TRBJ2-3; maybe TRBD2 (5 bases). The ends were cut back, 0 bases at V and 10 bases at J, with 9 bases in the middle. This CDR3 has 12 amino acids. Germline-derived CDR1 and CDR2 are SGHRS and YFSETQ. CDR3 DNA sequence: TGCGCCAGCAGCTTGGAAGGAGGTGCGCAGTATTTT. Translating gives CASSLEGGAQYF. The full variable domain, completed using reference TRBV5-1 and TRBJ2-3, is KAGVTQTPRYLIKTRGQQVTLSCSPISGHRSVSWYQQTPGQGLQFLFEYFSETQRNKGNFPGRFSGRQFSNSRSEMNVSTLELGDSALYLCASSLEGGAQYFGPGTRLTVL.

The chain uses TRBV2 and TRBJ1-2; no clear D. Per germline, CDR1 SNHLY and CDR2 FYNNEI. V was trimmed by 7 bases and J by 2 bases, leaving 8 bases between them. The CDR3 has 12 residues. CDR3 sequence: CASTQDNYGYTF. In DNA form, the CDR3 reads TGTGCCAGCACCCAGGACAACTATGGCTACACCTTC.

The chain recombines TRBV4-1 with TRBJ1-4, with TRBD1 matching 10 bases. The junction had 9 bases not matched to a gene; V was cut back by 3 bases and J by 8 bases. The CDR3 spans 16 residues. Germline CDR1 MGHRA, CDR2 YSYEKL. The CDR3 nucleotides are TGCGCCAGCAGCCAGACCTGGGACAGGGGAAGAGAAAAACTGTTTTTT. It is translated as CASSQTWDRGREKLFF.

This clonotype was observed once. The chain has TRBV7-2 and TRBJ2-7; tentative D call: TRBD1 (5 bases). Germline V gene sequence: CDR1 SGHTA, CDR2 FQGNSA. This CDR3 region has 14 residues. V gave up 1 base and J gave up 0 bases, with 7 bases separating them. The chain's CDR3 is CASSLDRSSYEQYF. The DNA of the CDR3 is TGTGCCAGCAGCTTAGACAGGTCCTCCTACGAGCAGTACTTC.

V gene TRBV20-1 combines with J gene TRBJ1-5; D is ambiguous. The V and J ends lost 0 bases and 6 bases respectively, with 3 bases between them. The CDR3 consists of 11 residues. Germline values: CDR1 DFQATT, CDR2 SNEGSKA (reference sequence). The CDR3 sequence is CSARDSQPQHF. CDR3 DNA: TGCAGTGCTAGAGACTCTCAGCCCCAGCATTTT.

The chain has TRBV12-3 or TRBV12-4 and TRBJ1-6; 7 nucleotides match TRBD1. Unmatched junction bases numbered 5, after V lost 6 bases and J lost 0 bases. The CDR3 totals 16 residues. For the CDR3, the DNA is TGTGCCAGCAGCACAGGGGAAGGCTCCTATAATTCACCCCTCCACTTT. Translating it yields CASSTGEGSYNSPLHF.

The count of this clonotype is one. V gene TRBV2 combines with J gene TRBJ2-7, with D possibly matching TRBD1 (6 bases). Germline CDR1 reads SNHLY; CDR2 reads FYNNEI. Between the trimmed V and J ends, which lost 4 bases and 1 base, there was a span of 11 bases. The CDR3 totals 14 residues. Here the CDR3 reads CASSGQDQSYEQYF. In DNA, the CDR3 is TGTGCCAGCAGTGGACAGGATCAGTCCTACGAGCAGTACTTC.

V gene TRBV11-3 combines with J gene TRBJ2-1; weak D call: TRBD2 (7 bases). This CDR3 is built from 15 residues. V lost 5 bases to trimming and J lost 4 bases, with 15 bases between them. Germline-derived CDR1 and CDR2 are SGHNT and YENEEA. The CDR3 DNA is TGTGCCAGCAGCCCACGGGGGGCAGTTTACAATGAGCAGTTCTTC. Its translation: CASSPRGAVYNEQFF.

The V call is TRBV4-2, the J call TRBJ1-1; D might be TRBD1 (5 bases). Germline loops: CDR1 LGHNA, CDR2 YNFKEQ. Trimming removed 4 bases from V and 2 bases from J, with 14 bases in between. The CDR3 covers 15 residues. The CDR3 coding sequence is TGTGCCAGCAGCCGAGAGTACGGGGCTAACACTGAAGCTTTCTTT. Translating it yields CASSREYGANTEAFF.